The next 23 T cell receptor beta chains were all read from a single sample in a study of CD8 T cells in ankylosing spondylitis. TCRdb called the 5' RACE reads again in MiXCR, with one record for every CDR3 protein. The sample yields 85,000 to 100,000 distinct CDR3 sequences, about 8.3% seen once. The sample consisted of blood, either unsorted or a sorted T cell fraction (not recorded which). These receptor sequences come from a male donor with ankylosing spondylitis or in good health (not recorded which).

J is TRBJ1-2 and V is TRBV29-1, with D maybe TRBD1 (5 bases). Trimming took off 6 bases at V and 6 bases at J, with 20 bases between the two ends. Germline assignment: CDR1 SQVTM and CDR2 ANQGSEA. The CDR3 covers 14 residues. The CDR3 spells CSVSATSGRDGYTF. CDR3 in DNA: TGCAGCGTCAGCGCTACCTCGGGGCGCGATGGCTACACCTTC. The entire variable domain, with the rest obtained from reference TRBV29-1 and TRBJ1-2, is as follows: SAVISQKPSRDICQRGTSLTIQCQVDSQVTMMFWYRQQPGQSLTLIATANQGSEATYESGFVIDKFPISRPNLTFSTLTVSNMSPEDSSIYLCSVSATSGRDGYTFGSGTRLTVV.

This clonotype has only a few counts. V and J are TRBV29-1 and TRBJ2-1, with 10 bases fitting TRBD1. Looked up from germline, CDR1 is SQVTM and CDR2 is ANQGSEA. This CDR3 contains 13 residues. The trim removed 5 bases at V and 7 bases at J, leaving 5 bases unmatched. The DNA of the CDR3 is TGCAGCGTTCCGGGACAGGGGCTAAATGAGCAGTTCTTC. This encodes CSVPGQGLNEQFF.

The table lists this clonotype with many counts. This chain links TRBV20-1 with TRBJ2-2; D gene unclear. In germline, CDR1 is DFQATT, CDR2 SNEGSKA (reference sequence). V lost 5 bases, J lost 5 bases, and 6 bases lay in between. The CDR3 runs 11 residues. CDR3 amino acids: CSAFNTGELFF. CDR3 bases: TGCAGTGCTTTTAATACCGGGGAGCTGTTTTTT.

Ten or more counts support this clonotype. The chain couples TRBV27 to TRBJ2-3; a weak D match, TRBD2 (5 bases). V was trimmed by 5 bases and J by 7 bases, leaving 10 bases between them. Germline V gene data show CDR1 as MNHEY and CDR2 as SMNVEV (reference sequence). The length of the CDR3 is 12 residues. This CDR3 is CASSPTRNTQYF. Written as DNA, the CDR3 is TGTGCCAGCAGTCCCACTAGAAATACGCAGTATTTT.

This clonotype was seen ten or more times. DNA of the CDR3: TGCGCCAGCAGCATTGGACTAGCGGAAGAGACCCAGTACTTC. It specifies CASSIGLAEETQYF. The chain combines TRBV5-1 with TRBJ2-5; the match to TRBD2 covers 10 bases. The CDR3 extends over 14 amino acids. V was clipped by 4 bases and J by 3 bases; unmatched bases: 3. Germline lookup yields CDR1 SGHRS and CDR2 YFSETQ.

V and J are TRBV4-3 and TRBJ1-3; D is possibly TRBD1 (5 bases). V dropped 10 bases and J dropped 6 bases, with 16 bases sitting between them. Germline V gives CDR1 LGHNA, CDR2 YSLEER. The CDR3 totals 13 residues. The CDR3 DNA reads as TGCGCCACCTCAACAAGAGGGGTAAACACCATATATTTT. The encoded protein is CATSTRGVNTIYF.

Many counts were recorded for this clonotype. The chain employs TRBV20-1 and TRBJ1-1; D possibly corresponds to TRBD1 (5 bases). Germline values: CDR1 DFQATT, CDR2 SNEGSKA (reference sequence). Trimming took 0 bases from V and 4 from J, leaving 15 bases between them. This CDR3 comprises 15 residues. CDR3 in amino acids: CSARDGDPTATEAFF. The CDR3 nucleotides read TGCAGTGCTAGAGATGGGGACCCTACGGCCACTGAAGCTTTCTTT.

This clonotype showed up many times. This chain joins TRBV20-1 and TRBJ1-1; tentative D call: TRBD1 (5 bases). The CDR3 runs to 13 residues. Germline CDR1 reads DFQATT; CDR2 reads SNEGSKA (reference sequence). V was trimmed by 0 bases and J by 8 bases, leaving 13 bases between them. The CDR3 DNA sequence: TGCAGTGCTAGAGATTGGGGGAAAATAGAAGCTTTCTTT. Translated, it gives CSARDWGKIEAFF.

V gene TRBV29-1 combines with J gene TRBJ2-7, with a possible D match to TRBD1 (6 bases). This CDR3 contains 13 residues. Trimming took off 6 bases at V and 2 bases at J, with 14 bases between the two ends. The V gene's germline CDR1 is SQVTM and CDR2 ANQGSEA. The CDR3 coding sequence is TGCAGCGTCCGGCCGACAGGCGCCTACGAGCAGTACTTC. It codes for CSVRPTGAYEQYF.

CDR3 in amino acids: CASSPGRDGYEQYF. As DNA, the CDR3 is TGTGCCAGCTCACCAGGACGGGACGGCTACGAGCAGTACTTC. The J gene is TRBJ2-7, the V gene TRBV18; D might be TRBD1 or TRBD2, each matching 5 bases. The CDR3 is 14 amino acids. V was trimmed by 2 bases and J by 3 bases, leaving 11 bases between them. The germline CDR1 and CDR2 sequences are KGHSH and LQKENI.

This clonotype has at least ten counts. The chain employs TRBV29-1 and TRBJ1-2; no definite D call. The length of the CDR3 is 10 residues. Germline assignment: CDR1 SQVTM and CDR2 ANQGSEA. Trimming shortened V by 3 bases and J by 7 bases, and 6 bases separated the two germline ends. The CDR3 is CSVEDFGYTF. The CDR3, as DNA: TGCAGCGTTGAGGACTTTGGCTACACCTTC.

This clonotype showed up many times. Written as DNA, the CDR3 is TGCAGTGCTAGAGATAAGAACCAGGGCTTAGAGACCCAGTACTTC. Protein product: CSARDKNQGLETQYF. The J gene is TRBJ2-5, the V gene TRBV20-1; a weak D match, TRBD1 (5 bases). Germline V gene data show CDR1 as DFQATT and CDR2 as SNEGSKA (reference sequence). V was clipped by 0 bases and J by 4 bases, with 15 bases between them. The CDR3 totals 15 residues.

This clonotype was observed a few times. The J gene is TRBJ1-5, the V gene TRBV30; D ambiguous. CDR1 is GTSNPN and CDR2 is SVGIG in the germline V gene (reference sequence). Trimming took off 0 bases at V and 4 bases at J, with 10 bases between the two ends. The CDR3 runs to 14 residues. This CDR3 is CAWSVEQLNQPQHF. CDR3 DNA sequence: TGTGCCTGGAGTGTGGAACAGCTTAATCAGCCCCAGCATTTT.

This clonotype was counted at least ten times. The chain has TRBV7-2 and TRBJ2-3; unclear D gene. The CDR3 totals 14 residues. CDR1 is SGHTA, CDR2 FQGNSA, per germline. V was shortened by 1 base and J by 4 bases, with 9 bases between the two germline ends. CDR3 DNA: TGTGCCAGCAGCTTAGGTTTGGTAGCAGATACGCAGTATTTT. Amino acid sequence: CASSLGLVADTQYF.

This clonotype was seen repeatedly, ten times or more. The rearrangement uses TRBV11-2 and TRBJ2-3, with 7 positions matching TRBD2. Trimming took 0 bases from V and 2 from J; bases not matched to a gene: 2. The CDR3 length is 15 residues. The germline V gene has CDR1 SGHAT and CDR2 FQNNGV. The CDR3, as DNA: TGTGCCAGCAGCTTAGACGGGGGGTTCACAGATACGCAGTATTTT. The encoded protein is CASSLDGGFTDTQYF.

The chain carries TRBV10-3 and TRBJ2-2; either TRBD1 or TRBD2 may fit D (5 bases each). Germline CDR1 ENHRY, CDR2 SYGVKD. Trimming pared 9 bases from V and 3 bases from J, leaving 17 bases between. The CDR3 loop spans 15 amino acids. The CDR3: CAIAPARGDTGELFF. The CDR3 DNA reads TGTGCCATAGCCCCGGCCCGAGGGGACACCGGGGAGCTGTTTTTT.

This clonotype was detected ten times or more. The V gene is TRBV12-3 or TRBV12-4, the J gene TRBJ2-7; D tentatively reads TRBD1 or TRBD2 (5 bases each). The CDR3 runs 15 residues. Between the trimmed V and J ends, which lost 0 bases and 4 bases, there was a span of 13 bases. CDR3 residues: CASSLAEVGVYEQYF. The CDR3 DNA reads TGTGCCAGCAGTTTAGCGGAGGTGGGGGTTTACGAGCAGTACTTC.

Ten or more counts support this clonotype. The chain carries TRBV20-1 and TRBJ2-1; 9 positions agree with TRBD2. CDR3 size: 13 residues. V shed 6 bases, J shed 5 bases, and the junction held 5 bases outside the gene matches. CDR1 and CDR2 (germline): DFQATT, SNEGSKA (reference sequence). The CDR3 protein is CSAASGDHNEQFF. In DNA, the CDR3 is TGCAGTGCCGCTAGCGGGGACCACAATGAGCAGTTCTTC.

The chain is built from TRBV20-1 and TRBJ2-1; no clear D gene. This CDR3 has 17 residues. V shed 0 bases and J shed 3 bases, with 18 bases lying between them. The germline V gene encodes CDR1 DFQATT and CDR2 SNEGSKA (reference sequence). The CDR3 coding sequence is TGCAGTGCTAGAGATTACCACACTCAGGTATTCTACAATGAGCAGTTCTTC. Its translation: CSARDYHTQVFYNEQFF.

This clonotype appeared many times. The V call is TRBV9, the J call TRBJ2-3; 8 bases match TRBD2. Germline assignment: CDR1 SGDLS and CDR2 YYNGEE. V shed 2 bases and J 6 bases; nucleotides not matched to a gene: 5. The CDR3 sequence is 14 residues long. The CDR3 spells CASSVRGGSDTQYF. CDR3 in DNA: TGTGCCAGCAGCGTGCGCGGGGGGTCGGATACGCAGTATTTT. Using reference TRBV9 and TRBJ2-3 for the parts outside the CDR3, the full variable domain is DSGVTQTPKHLITATGQRVTLRCSPRSGDLSVYWYQQSLDQGLQFLIQYYNGEERAKGNILERFSAQQFPDLHSELNLSSLELGDSALYFCASSVRGGSDTQYFGPGTRLTVL.

Ten or more counts support this clonotype. In nucleotides, the CDR3 is TGCAGCGTGAAAGATACCGGGACAGGGAACACAGATACGCAGTATTTT. Its protein product is CSVKDTGTGNTDTQYF. The rearrangement joins TRBV29-1 to TRBJ2-3, with 9 bases lining up with TRBD1. The CDR3 is 16 residues long. Germline V gives CDR1 SQVTM, CDR2 ANQGSEA. Trimming removed 6 bases from V and 2 bases from J; junction bases left unmatched: 12.

By sample fraction, this clonotype is medium-sized. The chain carries TRBV12-3 or TRBV12-4 and TRBJ1-1; D remains ambiguous. This CDR3 spans 14 amino acids. V was trimmed by 3 bases and J by 2 bases, leaving 10 bases between them. CDR3: CASSFPTPNTEAFF. The CDR3 DNA sequence: TGTGCCAGCAGTTTCCCGACACCTAACACTGAAGCTTTCTTT.

The sample holds many counts of this clonotype. This sequence joins TRBV12-3 or TRBV12-4 and TRBJ2-1, with 8 nucleotides matching TRBD1. This CDR3 is built from 14 residues. V gave up 2 bases and J gave up 11 bases; unmatched junction bases: 8. The CDR3 DNA follows: TGTGCCAGCAGTTTACCCACCGGGACAGGAAAGCAGTTCTTC. It codes for CASSLPTGTGKQFF.